Listed below are T cell receptor beta chains from one sample, sequenced in a study of cytomegalovirus exposure and HLA in healthy donors. Method: immunoSEQ multiplex PCR; TCRdb's copy keeps in-frame clones and lacks some. The sample holds some 120,000 clones, around 82% seen once. Input material: PBMCs. These receptors all come from a woman in her forties in good health and CMV-seropositive. The CDR3 runs from the conserved cysteine through the conserved F or W. The order of the fields is clone size, J gene, V gene, D gene, CDR3 DNA, CDR3 protein. A D gene is named only where the DNA matches it firmly. The listing skips clone size in some rows; elsewhere it reads once, few, many or a size class.

few,TRBJ1-3,TRBV11-3,NA,TGTGCCAGCAGCTTAGATTGGGGCGGCTCTGGAAACACCATATATTTT,CASSLDWGGSGNTIYF
NA,TRBJ2-3,TRBV10-1,NA,TGCGCCAGCAGTGAGTCCGGGAGAGGAACCACAGATACGCAGTATTTT,CASSESGRGTTDTQYF
NA,TRBJ2-5,TRBV5-4,TRBD1,TGTGCCAGCAGCCCCGGGGCAGGGGGAGATGAGACCCAGTACTTC,CASSPGAGGDETQYF
few,TRBJ1-3,TRBV28,NA,TGTGCCAGCAGACCCGGTTCGAGGGCTGGAAACACCATATATTTT,CASRPGSRAGNTIYF
NA,TRBJ1-1,TRBV5-6,NA,TGTGCCAGCAGCTCAACCAGGGGATCGGACACTGAAGCTTTCTTT,CASSSTRGSDTEAFF
NA,TRBJ1-1,TRBV9,NA,TGTGCCAGCAGCGTGCAATACATGAACACTGAAGCTTTCTTT,CASSVQYMNTEAFF
NA,TRBJ2-7,TRBV27,NA,TGTGCCAGCAGTTTAGGGCAGGGTTCCTACGAGCAGTACTTC,CASSLGQGSYEQYF
NA,TRBJ2-1,TRBV2,NA,TGTGCCAGCAGTGAGGAGGGCTATGAGCAGTTCTTC,CASSEEGYEQFF
NA,TRBJ2-7,TRBV18,NA,TGTGCCAGCTCCCCAGGGGAGGGTTCCTACGAGCAGTACTTC,CASSPGEGSYEQYF
NA,TRBJ2-7,TRBV7-8,NA,TGTGCCAGCAGCTTACCCGGGTTAAGGAGCTCCTACGAGCAGTACTTC,CASSLPGLRSSYEQYF
NA,TRBJ2-7,TRBV28,TRBD2,TGTGCCAGCAGTTTGTCATACGGGACTAGCGACAAGGAGGGCGAGCAGTACTTC,CASSLSYGTSDKEGEQYF
once,TRBJ2-2,TRBV5-6,NA,TGTGCCAGCAGCTTGTTGGCTCTTTTGACCGGGGAGCTGTTTTTT,CASSLLALLTGELFF
NA,TRBJ2-3,TRBV6-5,NA,TGTGCCGGGGAGCGAGCTGGTACGCAGTATTTT,CAGERAGTQYF
NA,TRBJ1-2,TRBV19,NA,TGTGCCAGTAGTATATCCCGGGGAGGTGGCTACACCTTC,CASSISRGGGYTF
NA,TRBJ2-7,TRBV2,TRBD2,TGTGCCAGCAGTGAAGCGCCTGCGGGGGGCACCTACGAGCAGTACTTC,CASSEAPAGGTYEQYF
NA,TRBJ1-2,TRBV7-8,NA,TGTGCCAGCAGCTTAAGTGCCAAGAGGTCCTATGGCTACACCTTC,CASSLSAKRSYGYTF
NA,TRBJ1-3,TRBV18,TRBD1,TGTGCCAGCTCACCAGGACAGGCCTCTGGAAACACCATATATTTT,CASSPGQASGNTIYF
NA,TRBJ2-2,TRBV9,NA,TGTGCCAGCAATGGGGGGGCGGGACCCGGGGAGCTGTTTTTT,CASNGGAGPGELFF
NA,TRBJ2-7,TRBV9,TRBD2,TGTGCCAGCAGCGTAGAAGAAGCGGGAGAGTACGAGCAGTACTTC,CASSVEEAGEYEQYF
NA,TRBJ1-1,TRBV19,NA,TGTGCCAGTAGTATACCGTTCGGGTTTACTGAAGCTTTCTTT,CASSIPFGFTEAFF
NA,TRBJ2-5,TRBV6-6,TRBD2,TGTGCCAGCAGCGCCCTAGCGGGAGAAGAGACCCAGTACTTC,CASSALAGEETQYF